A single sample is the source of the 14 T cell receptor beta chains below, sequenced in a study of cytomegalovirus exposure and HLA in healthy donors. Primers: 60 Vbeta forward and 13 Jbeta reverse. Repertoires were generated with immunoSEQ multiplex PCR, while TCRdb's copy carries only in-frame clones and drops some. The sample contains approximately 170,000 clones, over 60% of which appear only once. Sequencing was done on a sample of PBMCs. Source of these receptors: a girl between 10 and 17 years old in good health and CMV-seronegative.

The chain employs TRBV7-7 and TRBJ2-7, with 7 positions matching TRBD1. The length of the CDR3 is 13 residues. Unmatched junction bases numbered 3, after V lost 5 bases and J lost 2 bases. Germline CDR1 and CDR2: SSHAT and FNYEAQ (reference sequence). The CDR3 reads CASSAGTAYEQYF. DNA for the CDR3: TGTGCCAGCAGCGCCGGGACAGCCTACGAGCAGTACTTC.

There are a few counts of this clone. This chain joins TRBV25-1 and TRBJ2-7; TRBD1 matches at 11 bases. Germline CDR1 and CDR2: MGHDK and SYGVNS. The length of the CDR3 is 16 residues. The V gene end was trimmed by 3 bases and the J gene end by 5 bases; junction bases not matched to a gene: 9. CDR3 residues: CASSDPSRDRGNEQYF. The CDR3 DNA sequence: TGTGCCAGCAGTGATCCCTCGCGGGACAGGGGGAACGAGCAGTACTTC.

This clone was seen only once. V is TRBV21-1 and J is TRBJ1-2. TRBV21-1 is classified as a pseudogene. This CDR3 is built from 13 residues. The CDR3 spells CASPHRGAGGYTF. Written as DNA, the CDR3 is TGTGCCAGTCCCCATCGGGGGGCGGGGGGCTACACCTTC.

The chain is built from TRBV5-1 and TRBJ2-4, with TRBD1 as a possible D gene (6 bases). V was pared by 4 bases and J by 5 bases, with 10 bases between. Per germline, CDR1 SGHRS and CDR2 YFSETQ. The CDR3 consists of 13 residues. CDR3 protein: CASSTRGQNIQYF. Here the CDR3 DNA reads TGCGCCAGCAGCACCAGGGGTCAAAACATTCAGTACTTC.

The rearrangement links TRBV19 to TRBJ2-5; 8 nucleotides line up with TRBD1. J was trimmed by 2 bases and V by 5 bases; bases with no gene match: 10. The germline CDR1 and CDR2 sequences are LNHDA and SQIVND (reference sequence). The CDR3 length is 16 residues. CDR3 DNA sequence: TGTGCCAGTAGTGGGTGGGGGAGACAGGGGCAAGAGACCCAGTACTTC. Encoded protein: CASSGWGRQGQETQYF.

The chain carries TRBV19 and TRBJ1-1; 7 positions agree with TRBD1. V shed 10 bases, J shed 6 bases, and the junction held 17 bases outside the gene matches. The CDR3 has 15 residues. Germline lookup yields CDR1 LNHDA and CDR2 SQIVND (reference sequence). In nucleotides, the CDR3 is TGTGCCACGATTCACCTCGGCAGGGGGATTGCTGAAGCTTTCTTT. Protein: CATIHLGRGIAEAFF. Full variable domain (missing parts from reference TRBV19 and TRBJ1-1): DGGITQSPKYLFRKEGQNVTLSCEQNLNHDAMYWYRQDPGQGLRLIYYSQIVNDFQKGDIAEGYSVSREKKESFPLTVTSAQKNPTAFYLCATIHLGRGIAEAFFGQGTRLTVV.

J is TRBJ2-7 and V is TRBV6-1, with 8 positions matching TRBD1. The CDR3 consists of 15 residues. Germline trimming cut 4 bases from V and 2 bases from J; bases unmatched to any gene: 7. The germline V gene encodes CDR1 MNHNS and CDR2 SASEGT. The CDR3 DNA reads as TGTGCCAGCAGTGGGAAGACAGGGGCTACCTACGAGCAGTACTTC. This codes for CASSGKTGATYEQYF.

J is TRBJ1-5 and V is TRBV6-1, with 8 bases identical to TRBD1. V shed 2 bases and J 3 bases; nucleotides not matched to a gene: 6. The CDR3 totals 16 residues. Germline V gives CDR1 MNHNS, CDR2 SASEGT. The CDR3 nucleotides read TGTGCCAGCAGTGAACAGGGGGCAGGTTACAATCAGCCCCAGCATTTT. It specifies CASSEQGAGYNQPQHF.

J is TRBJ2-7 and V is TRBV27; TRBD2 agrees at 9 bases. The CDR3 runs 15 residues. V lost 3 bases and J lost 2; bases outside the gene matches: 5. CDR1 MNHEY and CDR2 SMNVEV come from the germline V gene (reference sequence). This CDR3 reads CASSLSGGGAYEQYF. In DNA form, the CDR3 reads TGTGCCAGCAGTTTGAGCGGCGGGGGGGCCTACGAGCAGTACTTC.

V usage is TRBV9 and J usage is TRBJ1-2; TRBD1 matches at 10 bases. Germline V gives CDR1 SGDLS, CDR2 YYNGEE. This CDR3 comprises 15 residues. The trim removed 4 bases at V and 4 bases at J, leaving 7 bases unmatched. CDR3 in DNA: TGTGCCAGCAGCTCAGGACAGGGGGGAGGCTATGGCTACACCTTC. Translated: CASSSGQGGGYGYTF.

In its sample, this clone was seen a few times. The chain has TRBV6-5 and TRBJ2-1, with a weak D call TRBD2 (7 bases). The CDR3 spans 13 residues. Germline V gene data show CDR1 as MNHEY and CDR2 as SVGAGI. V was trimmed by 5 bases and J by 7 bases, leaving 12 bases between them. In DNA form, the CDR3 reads TGTGCCAGCAGTCCGGCGGGGGCGAATGAGCAGTTCTTC. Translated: CASSPAGANEQFF.

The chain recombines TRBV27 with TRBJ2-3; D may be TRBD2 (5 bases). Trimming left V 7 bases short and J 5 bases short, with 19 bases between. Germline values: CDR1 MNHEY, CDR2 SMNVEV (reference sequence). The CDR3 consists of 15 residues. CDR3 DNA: TGTGCCAGCACCCCTAGGTACCCCGGGGTAGATACGCAGTATTTT. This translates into CASTPRYPGVDTQYF.

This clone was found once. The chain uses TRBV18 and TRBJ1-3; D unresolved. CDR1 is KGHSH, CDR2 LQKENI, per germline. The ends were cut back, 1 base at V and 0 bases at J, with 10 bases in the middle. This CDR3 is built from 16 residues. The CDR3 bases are TGTGCCAGCTCACCACGCGGCAGCTCCTCTGGAAACACCATATATTTT. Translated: CASSPRGSSSGNTIYF.

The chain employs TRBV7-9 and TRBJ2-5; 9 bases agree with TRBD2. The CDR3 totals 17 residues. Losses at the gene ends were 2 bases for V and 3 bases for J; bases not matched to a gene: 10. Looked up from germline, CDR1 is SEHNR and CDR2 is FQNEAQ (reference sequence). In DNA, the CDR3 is TGTGCCAGCAGCTTAACCTCGCGGGGGGGGTTGAAAGAGACCCAGTACTTC. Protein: CASSLTSRGGLKETQYF.